The 27 T cell receptor beta chains below come from one sample, sequenced in a study of OX40 agonist ivuxolimab in advanced cancers. Clones were sequenced by immunoSEQ multiplex PCR, and TCRdb holds only the in-frame ones, with some missing. Of tens of thousands of clones in the sample, 90% to 95% are singletons; the top ten hold more than 0.3%. This specimen was CD4+ or CD8+ T cells sorted from blood, taken in a trial of the OX40 agonist ivuxolimab. These TCRs come from an adult with an advanced solid tumor such as melanoma, head and neck, liver or kidney cancer.

The gene calls are TRBV27 and TRBJ2-1; 8 nucleotides align to TRBD2. The CDR3 extends over 17 amino acids. Germline V gene data show CDR1 as MNHEY and CDR2 as SMNVEV (reference sequence). The junction had 14 bases not matched to a gene; V was cut back by 8 bases and J by 2 bases. CDR3 bases: TGTGCCAGCGTCCGAGACGGGAGGGGACTCACCTACAATGAGCAGTTCTTC. Translating it yields CASVRDGRGLTYNEQFF.

This rearrangement joins TRBV15 to TRBJ1-4; TRBD1 matches 8 bases. This CDR3 contains 15 residues. Germline V gene data show CDR1 as LNHNV and CDR2 as YYDKDF (reference sequence). V shed 0 bases, J shed 7 bases, and the junction held 4 bases outside the gene matches. CDR3 protein: CATSRDQGAAEKLFF. Here the CDR3 DNA reads TGTGCCACCAGCAGAGATCAGGGGGCGGCTGAAAAACTGTTTTTT.

This clone showed up just once. The CDR3 nucleotides are TGCGCCAGCAGCTGGGACGGGAACACCGGGGAGCTGTTTTTT. Residues: CASSWDGNTGELFF. The rearrangement uses TRBV5-1 and TRBJ2-2, with D perhaps being TRBD1 or TRBD2 (5 bases each). Trimming pared 3 bases from V and 1 base from J, leaving 7 bases between. CDR1 is SGHRS, CDR2 YFSETQ, per germline. The CDR3 contains 14 residues.

The chain is built from TRBV9 and TRBJ2-1; no clear D. The ends were cut back, 4 bases at V and 9 bases at J, with 17 bases in the middle. This CDR3 has 14 residues. CDR1 is SGDLS and CDR2 is YYNGEE in the germline V gene. CDR3 loop: CASSLDPLSGEQFF. CDR3 DNA sequence: TGTGCCAGCAGCCTAGACCCCCTTTCGGGTGAGCAGTTCTTC.

The V and J genes are TRBV28 and TRBJ2-5; D gene uncertain. Germline V gene data show CDR1 as MDHEN and CDR2 as SYDVKM. V lost 5 bases and J 5 bases, leaving 18 bases between the germline ends. This CDR3 is 15 amino acids long. CDR3 amino acids: CASSTRTPGPETQYF. CDR3 nucleotide sequence: TGTGCCAGCAGTACCAGGACCCCTGGCCCGGAGACCCAGTACTTC.

The genes are TRBV5-1 and TRBJ1-5; TRBD1 might be the D (6 bases). Germline V lookup: CDR1 SGHRS, CDR2 YFSETQ. There are 15 residues in the CDR3. V was trimmed by 4 bases and J by 3 bases, leaving 14 bases between them. The CDR3 sequence: CASSAMTGLNQPQHF. CDR3 DNA sequence: TGCGCCAGCAGCGCAATGACAGGCCTCAATCAGCCCCAGCATTTT.

The V gene is TRBV7-8, the J gene TRBJ1-2, with 9 bases identical to TRBD1. The germline gives CDR1 SGHVS, CDR2 FQNEAQ. The CDR3 sequence is 16 residues long. J lost 7 bases, V lost 4 bases, and 13 bases had no gene match. The CDR3 loop is CASSSLGGQGNVGYTF. In nucleotides, the CDR3 is TGTGCCAGCAGCTCTCTCGGGGGACAGGGCAACGTTGGCTACACCTTC.

This clone came up once. The chain uses TRBV5-4 and TRBJ2-3, with unresolved D. The V and J ends lost 4 bases and 0 bases respectively, with 12 bases between them. Germline V CDR1 and CDR2: SGHNT, YYREEE (reference sequence). This CDR3 contains 15 residues. CDR3 in amino acids: CASSVTLTSTDTQYF. The CDR3 region has the DNA TGTGCCAGCAGCGTCACACTGACTAGCACAGATACGCAGTATTTT.

V and J are TRBV5-1 and TRBJ2-7; D ambiguous. Trimming removed 4 bases at V and 6 bases at J, with 14 bases between. The CDR3 is 13 amino acids. CDR1 and CDR2 from the germline V gene are SGHRS and YFSETQ. The CDR3 sequence: CASSEPSYSEQYF. The CDR3 DNA is TGCGCCAGCAGCGAACCCAGTTACTCCGAGCAGTACTTC.

This clone has just a few counts. The genes are TRBV2 and TRBJ1-6; D remains ambiguous. The CDR3 is made up of 13 amino acids. The V and J ends lost 8 bases and 7 bases respectively, with 12 bases between them. Germline CDR1 and CDR2: SNHLY and FYNNEI. In DNA form, the CDR3 reads TGTGCCAGCCAGGAGACCCCAAATTCACCCCTCCACTTT. It encodes CASQETPNSPLHF.

This clone was seen a single time. This chain uses TRBV30 with TRBJ1-6, with D perhaps matching TRBD1 (5 bases). This CDR3 is 14 amino acids long. The germline gives CDR1 GTSNPN, CDR2 SVGIG (reference sequence). The V and J ends lost 3 bases and 6 bases respectively, with 12 bases between them. The DNA for the CDR3 is TGTGCCTGGAGCCTGGGGCAAACTAATTCACCCCTCCACTTT. It codes for CAWSLGQTNSPLHF.

The chain joins TRBV11-2 to TRBJ2-5, with TRBD2 matching 13 bases. The J call may be mistaken, given a closer DNA end match to TRBJ2-7. Looked up from germline, CDR1 is SGHAT and CDR2 is FQNNGV. The CDR3 extends over 17 amino acids. CDR3 DNA: TGTGCCAGCAGCTTTAGACCGGGACTAGCGGGAAGCTACGAGCAGTACTTC. It translates to CASSFRPGLAGSYEQYF.

This sequence joins TRBV28 and TRBJ2-7; tentative D call: TRBD1 (6 bases). The CDR3 length is 13 residues. With 6 bases removed from V and 0 bases from J, the gap between germline ends came to 9 bases. Germline CDR1 reads MDHEN; CDR2 reads SYDVKM. CDR3 DNA: TGTGCCAGCAGCCGGACAGTCTCCTACGAGCAGTACTTC. This encodes CASSRTVSYEQYF. Based on the CDR3 plus reference TRBV28 and TRBJ2-7, the full variable domain is DVKVTQSSRYLVKRTGEKVFLECVQDMDHENMFWYRQDPGLGLRLIYFSYDVKMKEKGDIPEGYSVSREKKERFSLILESASTNQTSMYLCASSRTVSYEQYFGPGTRLTVT.

The rearrangement uses TRBV5-6 and TRBJ1-2, with 9 bases identical to TRBD1. The CDR3 runs 16 residues. Unmatched junction bases numbered 11, after V lost 4 bases and J lost 4 bases. Germline CDR1 is SGHDT and CDR2 is YYEEEE. In DNA, the CDR3 is TGTGCCAGCAGCCCCGATGTCGGGACAGGGTTCTATGGCTACACCTTC. This sequence encodes CASSPDVGTGFYGYTF.

Regarding this clone: Distinct nucleotide sequences in the sample also encode this CDR3. V is TRBV30 and J is TRBJ1-2; a weak D match, TRBD1 (6 bases). The CDR3 is made up of 13 amino acids. Germline V lookup: CDR1 GTSNPN, CDR2 SVGIG (reference sequence). Trimming took off 0 bases at V and 4 bases at J, with 9 bases between the two ends. The CDR3 loop is CAWSVGGSYGYTF. The CDR3 DNA reads TGTGCCTGGAGTGTCGGGGGCAGCTATGGCTACACCTTC.

This clone was picked up a small number of times. The CDR3 spells CASISGGLYGYTF. DNA for the CDR3: TGTGCCAGCATCTCGGGGGGGCTCTATGGCTACACCTTC. The genes are TRBV28 and TRBJ1-2; a possible D gene is TRBD1 (6 bases). V gave up 7 bases and J gave up 4 bases, with 13 bases separating them. The CDR3 is 13 residues long. Germline V gives CDR1 MDHEN, CDR2 SYDVKM.

Concerning this clone itself: Other nucleotide sequences in the sample specify the same CDR3. The rearrangement joins TRBV2 to TRBJ2-3; D gene unclear. The CDR3 contains 12 residues. V lost 4 bases, J lost 3 bases, and 5 bases lay in between. Germline loops: CDR1 SNHLY, CDR2 FYNNEI. The CDR3 DNA reads as TGTGCCAGCAGTGTCGATACAGATACGCAGTATTTT. Amino acid sequence: CASSVDTDTQYF.

The chain recombines TRBV30 with TRBJ2-2; no definite D call. Germline assignment: CDR1 GTSNPN and CDR2 SVGIG (reference sequence). This CDR3 has 12 residues. V lost 0 bases and J 1 base, leaving 0 bases between the germline ends. CDR3 DNA: TGTGCCTGGAGTGTGAACACCGGGGAGCTGTTTTTT. It yields the protein CAWSVNTGELFF.

CDR3 protein: CASSFREIRFGTSGGENEQFF. The CDR3 nucleotides read TGTGCTAGTTCTTTCCGTGAGATACGCTTTGGGACTAGCGGGGGGGAAAATGAGCAGTTCTTC. This chain uses TRBV12-5 with TRBJ2-1; 16 bases match TRBD2. Germline V gene data show CDR1 as LGHNT and CDR2 as FRNRAP. The junction had 23 bases not matched to a gene; V was cut back by 8 bases and J by 7 bases. CDR3 length: 21 amino acids.

This clone was counted once. The J gene is TRBJ2-1, the V gene TRBV28; D remains unclear. From germline, CDR1 is MDHEN and CDR2 SYDVKM. This CDR3 spans 15 amino acids. Trimming cost V 6 bases and J 4 bases, with 16 bases left between them. CDR3: CASSPLIQKYNEQFF. CDR3 nucleotide sequence: TGTGCCAGCAGCCCTTTAATACAGAAATACAATGAGCAGTTCTTC.

Regarding this clone: At the DNA level, this CDR3 is encoded by other sequences in the same sample as well. The rearrangement uses TRBV6-6 and TRBJ2-7; 11 bases are shared with TRBD1. J gave up 0 bases and V 2 bases, and 0 bases lay outside the gene matches. Germline CDR1 MNHNY, CDR2 SVGAGI (reference sequence). The CDR3 runs 15 residues. This CDR3 is CASSYGTGGSYEQYF. CDR3 coding DNA: TGTGCCAGCAGTTACGGGACAGGGGGCTCCTACGAGCAGTACTTC.

The chain recombines TRBV4-1 with TRBJ1-5; unclear D gene. Germline V CDR1 and CDR2: MGHRA, YSYEKL. V lost 0 bases and J 0 bases, leaving 12 bases between the germline ends. This CDR3 is 17 amino acids long. The DNA for the CDR3 is TGCGCCAGCAGCCAAGATAGTCAGCCTAATAGCAATCAGCCCCAGCATTTT. Translating it yields CASSQDSQPNSNQPQHF.

This clone was recorded once. The chain is built from TRBV11-2 and TRBJ2-1; 11 nucleotides line up with TRBD2. The CDR3 runs to 15 residues. Trimming at V came to 3 bases and at J to 9 bases, leaving 7 bases not matched to a gene. Germline V gene sequence: CDR1 SGHAT, CDR2 FQNNGV. This CDR3 reads CASSFTSGSEGEQFF. The CDR3 region has the DNA TGTGCCAGCAGCTTCACTAGCGGGAGCGAGGGTGAGCAGTTCTTC.

This clone was counted a few times. The chain joins TRBV5-1 to TRBJ2-5; maybe TRBD2 (6 bases). Trimming removed 4 bases at V and 1 base at J, with 11 bases between. The CDR3 sequence is 14 residues long. Germline assignment: CDR1 SGHRS and CDR2 YFSETQ. The CDR3 is CASSPGSGQETQYF. CDR3 nucleotides: TGCGCCAGCAGCCCCGGGAGCGGCCAAGAGACCCAGTACTTC.

V usage is TRBV29-1 and J usage is TRBJ2-2; D ambiguous. Germline V gene sequence: CDR1 SQVTM, CDR2 ANQGSEA. The CDR3 spans 11 residues. CDR3 DNA sequence: TGCAGTGCAGAGAACACCGGGGAGCTGTTTTTT. Amino acids: CSAENTGELFF.

The chain carries TRBV10-3 and TRBJ1-1; 7 bases match TRBD1. The ends lost 0 bases at V and 1 base at J; junction bases unmatched: 2. The CDR3 has 15 amino acids. CDR1 is ENHRY and CDR2 is SYGVKD in the germline V gene. This CDR3 is CAISESTGTNTEAFF. CDR3 in DNA: TGTGCCATCAGTGAGTCGACAGGGACGAACACTGAAGCTTTCTTT.

The chain employs TRBV11-3 and TRBJ2-3, with 7 bases that match TRBD1. The V segment lost 5 bases and the J segment 0 bases; nucleotides outside the gene matches: 8. This CDR3 has 16 residues. Germline CDR1 SGHNT, CDR2 YENEEA. CDR3 sequence reads: CASSGGQAISTDTQYF. CDR3 nucleotide sequence: TGTGCCAGCAGCGGAGGACAGGCGATTAGCACAGATACGCAGTATTTT.